These 16 T cell receptor beta chains were sequenced from one sample in a study of control samples from healthy donors and cancer patients. Method: immunoSEQ multiplex PCR; TCRdb's copy keeps in-frame clones and lacks some. The repertoire holds about 180,000 clones, more than 85% seen once, with about 2% in the top ten. The sequencing sample was made of blood. The receptors originated from a middle-aged woman in good health.

The chain employs TRBV27 and TRBJ1-1, with D unclear. V gave up 1 base and J gave up 7 bases, with 10 bases separating them. This CDR3 contains 13 residues. Germline V gives CDR1 MNHEY, CDR2 SMNVEV (reference sequence). The CDR3 sequence is CASSLLYGNEAFF. The CDR3 DNA sequence: TGTGCCAGCAGTTTATTGTATGGTAATGAAGCTTTCTTT.

The genes are TRBV7-9 and TRBJ2-7; 7 bases align to TRBD1. The V gene's germline CDR1 is SEHNR and CDR2 FQNEAQ (reference sequence). The CDR3 is 13 amino acids. J gave up 3 bases and V 6 bases, and 5 bases lay outside the gene matches. The DNA for the CDR3 is TGTGCCAGCAGACCGGGACAGAACTACGAGCAGTACTTC. Translated, it gives CASRPGQNYEQYF.

V and J are TRBV19 and TRBJ1-2; D call uncertain. The V end was cut by 1 base, the J end by 4 bases, with 13 bases between. Germline CDR1 reads LNHDA; CDR2 reads SQIVND (reference sequence). The CDR3 contains 15 residues. CDR3 DNA: TGTGCCAGTAGTATAGGTCTCCCCCCCGGCTATGGCTACACCTTC. It specifies CASSIGLPPGYGYTF.

The rearrangement links TRBV12-5 to TRBJ1-5; 7 nucleotides align to TRBD1. The CDR3 is made up of 13 amino acids. Germline V lookup: CDR1 LGHNT, CDR2 FRNRAP. V lost 5 bases and J lost 7; bases outside the gene matches: 5. The CDR3 bases are TGTGCTAGTGGTGGACAGGTTAACCAGCCCCAGCATTTT. Its translation: CASGGQVNQPQHF.

DNA for the CDR3: TGTGCCAGTAACGGGGGCCCTAACGGGAATGAGCAGTTCTTC. Amino acid sequence: CASNGGPNGNEQFF. This chain joins TRBV19 and TRBJ2-1; D possibly matches TRBD1 or TRBD2 (6 bases each). The CDR3 has 14 amino acids. Germline CDR1 LNHDA, CDR2 SQIVND (reference sequence). The V and J ends lost 7 bases and 7 bases respectively, with 17 bases between them.

The genes are TRBV27 and TRBJ1-2; D is undetermined. Germline CDR1 reads MNHEY; CDR2 reads SMNVEV (reference sequence). This CDR3 contains 15 residues. V was pared by 6 bases and J by 4 bases, with 18 bases between. CDR3 nucleotide sequence: TGTGCCAGCAGCCCGACCTCGGGGTTTGGCTATGGCTACACCTTC. This sequence encodes CASSPTSGFGYGYTF.

The chain employs TRBV5-8 and TRBJ2-1; tentatively, D is TRBD2 (5 bases). The V gene lost 3 bases and the J gene lost 0 bases, with 13 bases spanning the gap. Germline assignment: CDR1 SGHTS and CDR2 YDEGEE. This CDR3 is built from 16 residues. The CDR3 sequence: CASSWGTGSSYNEQFF. The DNA for the CDR3 is TGTGCCAGCAGCTGGGGTACGGGGAGCTCCTACAATGAGCAGTTCTTC.

V gene TRBV4-1 combines with J gene TRBJ1-2; a possible D gene is TRBD1 (5 bases). The germline V and J ends were trimmed by 1 base and 2 bases, with 14 bases remaining between them. The CDR3 consists of 16 residues. CDR1 is MGHRA and CDR2 is YSYEKL in the germline V gene. For the CDR3, the DNA is TGCGCCAGCAGCCAAGGTCGCCGACAGTTCAACTATGGCTACACCTTC. It encodes CASSQGRRQFNYGYTF.

The chain carries TRBV6-5 and TRBJ2-7; no definite D call. Per germline, CDR1 MNHEY and CDR2 SVGAGI. V lost 4 bases to trimming and J lost 2 bases, with 6 bases between them. This CDR3 contains 12 residues. The CDR3 nucleotides read TGTGCCAGCAGTTCCAGCCCCTACGAGCAGTACTTC. The encoded protein is CASSSSPYEQYF.

The V and J genes are TRBV7-9 and TRBJ1-4, with D maybe TRBD1 (6 bases). V was cut by 5 bases and J by 6 bases, with 19 bases left in between. From germline, CDR1 is SEHNR and CDR2 FQNEAQ (reference sequence). The CDR3 extends over 16 amino acids. The CDR3 bases are TGTGCCAGCAGCCCACCCGGGTGGGGGCAGGATGAAAAACTGTTTTTT. Residues: CASSPPGWGQDEKLFF.

The chain joins TRBV2 to TRBJ2-5; 9 nucleotides agree with TRBD2. The length of the CDR3 is 14 residues. V was pared by 3 bases and J by 5 bases, with 4 bases of the junction left unmatched. The germline V gene has CDR1 SNHLY and CDR2 FYNNEI. DNA for the CDR3: TGTGCCAGCAGTGAGGCGGGGGGGGTGGAGACCCAGTACTTC. The encoded protein is CASSEAGGVETQYF.

The CDR3 nucleotides read TGTGCCAGCAGTGAAGGGGCCCGGACAGGGTTCTTC. This sequence encodes CASSEGARTGFF. The rearrangement uses TRBV6-1 and TRBJ2-1, with 7 bases lining up with TRBD1. Trimming at V came to 1 base and at J to 15 bases, leaving 6 bases not matched to a gene. The CDR3 covers 12 residues. CDR1 and CDR2 from the germline V gene are MNHNS and SASEGT.

This clone was detected only once. This chain links TRBV21-1 with TRBJ2-1; the table's TRBD2 call for D was not verified on the DNA. TRBV21-1 is a recognized pseudogene. This CDR3 is 12 amino acids long. In nucleotides, the CDR3 is TGTGCCAGCAGCAGCGCGAACAATGAGCAGTTCTTC. It yields the protein CASSSANNEQFF.

V gene TRBV7-6 combines with J gene TRBJ2-3; 11 bases are a match to TRBD2. Losses at the gene ends were 6 bases for V and 2 bases for J; bases not matched to a gene: 13. The CDR3 spans 18 residues. Germline loops: CDR1 SGHVS, CDR2 FNYEAQ. CDR3: CASSPRWASGGNTDTQYF. The CDR3 DNA follows: TGTGCCAGCAGTCCCCGGTGGGCTAGCGGGGGGAACACAGATACGCAGTATTTT.

The chain couples TRBV3-1 (or the pseudogene TRBV3-2) to TRBJ1-3; D uncertain. The CDR3 runs to 12 residues. Germline loops: CDR1 LGHDT, CDR2 YNNKEL (reference sequence). The ends were cut back, 7 bases at V and 0 bases at J, with 4 bases in the middle. In DNA, the CDR3 is TGTGCCAGCAAGAGCTCTGGAAACACCATATATTTT. Protein sequence: CASKSSGNTIYF.

Here the CDR3 DNA reads TGTGCCAGCAGTTCCTCCGGGACCTATCAGCCCCAGCATTTT. It is translated as CASSSSGTYQPQHF. The chain employs TRBV6-6 and TRBJ1-5, with TRBD1 as a possible D gene (5 bases). The ends were cut back, 4 bases at V and 5 bases at J, with 12 bases in the middle. CDR1 and CDR2 from the germline V gene are MNHNY and SVGAGI (reference sequence). The CDR3 spans 14 residues.